The 17 T cell receptor beta chains in this list originate from one sample, sequenced in a study of fetal regulatory T cell absence and autoimmunity. Sequencing was performed with immunoSEQ multiplex PCR; in TCRdb, only in-frame clones are kept and a portion is missing. The data show approximately 94,000 clones, roughly 78% seen once. Sequencing input: pancreas tissue. The origin of the receptors is a male donor with IPEX syndrome.

In this sample, this clone turned up a few times. This chain joins TRBV5-6 and TRBJ1-2; D is possibly TRBD1 (6 bases). The CDR3 loop spans 13 amino acids. Germline-derived CDR1 and CDR2 are SGHDT and YYEEEE. V was cut by 2 bases and J by 3 bases, with 8 bases left in between. The DNA of the CDR3 is TGTGCCAGCAGCTTCAGGGGCTACTATGGCTACACCTTC. Encoded protein: CASSFRGYYGYTF.

This clone was seen only a few times. V usage is TRBV7-2 and J usage is TRBJ1-1; D gene uncertain. Trimming removed 5 bases from V and 9 bases from J, with 16 bases in between. There are 13 residues in the CDR3. The germline V gene has CDR1 SGHTA and CDR2 FQGNSA. The CDR3, as DNA: TGTGCCAGCAGCCTACCGGGTCGGACCCAAGCTTTCTTT. This gives the protein CASSLPGRTQAFF.

This sequence joins TRBV29-1 and TRBJ2-2; weak D call: TRBD1 (6 bases). Germline CDR1 is SQVTM and CDR2 is ANQGSEA. V was shortened by 7 bases and J by 0 bases, with 15 bases between the two germline ends. This CDR3 comprises 15 residues. The CDR3 is CSAGTNSANTGELFF. As DNA, the CDR3 is TGCAGCGCCGGGACAAACAGCGCGAACACCGGGGAGCTGTTTTTT.

CDR3 sequence: CASSSTGNTIYF. The CDR3 nucleotides are TGTGCCAGCAGCTCCACTGGAAACACCATATATTTT. This sequence joins TRBV5-6 and TRBJ1-3; D gene ambiguous. The CDR3 is 12 residues long. With 3 bases removed from V and 2 bases from J, the gap between germline ends came to 3 bases. In germline, CDR1 is SGHDT, CDR2 YYEEEE.

This chain connects TRBV15 to TRBJ2-2, with D unclear. V gave up 0 bases and J gave up 7 bases, with 9 bases separating them. Germline CDR1 reads LNHNV; CDR2 reads YYDKDF (reference sequence). CDR3 length: 14 amino acids. CDR3 nucleotides: TGTGCCACCAGCAGAGATGAGTGGGGCGGGGAGCTGTTTTTT. This sequence encodes CATSRDEWGGELFF.

A word on this clone: Other DNA sequences in the same sample also yield this CDR3. V usage is TRBV7-6 and J usage is TRBJ1-5; 10 bases match TRBD1. Germline V lookup: CDR1 SGHVS, CDR2 FNYEAQ. This CDR3 has 14 residues. The V gene end was trimmed by 5 bases and the J gene end by 4 bases; junction bases not matched to a gene: 2. The CDR3 DNA reads as TGTGCCAGCAGCCTGGGACAGGGGAATCAGCCCCAGCATTTT. It encodes CASSLGQGNQPQHF.

The rearrangement joins TRBV4-2 to TRBJ1-1, with TRBD1 matching over 9 bases. CDR3 length: 14 residues. Germline CDR1 reads LGHNA; CDR2 reads YNFKEQ. The V gene end was trimmed by 1 base and the J gene end by 7 bases; junction bases not matched to a gene: 4. DNA of the CDR3: TGTGCCAGCAGCCAAGGACAGGGGGTGGGTGAAGCTTTCTTT. Protein: CASSQGQGVGEAFF.

This clone is labeled medium-sized. The J gene is TRBJ2-7, the V gene TRBV27; TRBD2 agrees at 7 bases. The CDR3 extends over 13 amino acids. Germline CDR1 reads MNHEY; CDR2 reads SMNVEV (reference sequence). V was pared by 2 bases and J by 2 bases, with 0 bases of the junction left unmatched. The chain's CDR3 is CASSLLAAYEQYF. As DNA, the CDR3 is TGTGCCAGCAGTTTACTAGCGGCCTACGAGCAGTACTTC.

The chain joins TRBV11-2 to TRBJ2-1; 9 positions agree with TRBD2. There are 16 residues in the CDR3. Germline lookup yields CDR1 SGHAT and CDR2 FQNNGV. The V and J ends lost 6 bases and 2 bases, in that order; junction bases with no gene match: 8. The DNA of the CDR3 is TGTGCCAGCAGAACCTGGACTAGCGAGACCTACAATGAGCAGTTCTTC. As protein: CASRTWTSETYNEQFF. Complete variable domain (other parts from reference TRBV11-2 and TRBJ2-1): EAGVAQSPRYKIIEKRQSVAFWCNPISGHATLYWYQQILGQGPKLLIQFQNNGVVDDSQLPKDRFSAERLKGVDSTLKIQPAKLEDSAVYLCASRTWTSETYNEQFFGPGTRLTVL.

The CDR3 DNA sequence: TGCAGTGCTAGTCCCCAATACGAGCAGTACTTC. Protein product: CSASPQYEQYF. This chain connects TRBV20-1 to TRBJ2-7, with D unresolved. Trimming removed 3 bases at V and 4 bases at J, with 7 bases between. CDR1 and CDR2 from the germline V gene are DFQATT and SNEGSKA (reference sequence). The CDR3 is made up of 11 amino acids.

The V call is TRBV7-7, the J call TRBJ1-1; D is ambiguous. Germline assignment: CDR1 SSHAT and CDR2 FNYEAQ (reference sequence). CDR3 length: 13 residues. With 2 bases removed from V and 0 bases from J, the gap between germline ends came to 4 bases. The CDR3 coding sequence is TGTGCCAGCAGCTTAAGCCTGAACACTGAAGCTTTCTTT. It yields the protein CASSLSLNTEAFF.

This clone has just one count. This chain uses TRBV5-1 with TRBJ1-3; D might be TRBD1 (5 bases). Germline CDR1 and CDR2: SGHRS and YFSETQ. There are 20 residues in the CDR3. Trimming removed 0 bases from V and 0 bases from J, with 22 bases in between. As DNA, the CDR3 is TGCGCCAGCAGCTTGGCCGATCAGGGAGGCTGGGACCTCTCTGGAAACACCATATATTTT. Its translation: CASSLADQGGWDLSGNTIYF.

This sequence joins TRBV7-6 and TRBJ2-1; weak D call: TRBD2 (5 bases). The germline V gene encodes CDR1 SGHVS and CDR2 FNYEAQ. Trimming cost V 5 bases and J 5 bases, with 19 bases left between them. The CDR3 is 16 amino acids. The CDR3 sequence is CASSPRPGSIHNEQFF. In nucleotides, the CDR3 is TGTGCCAGCAGCCCAAGACCGGGATCCATCCACAATGAGCAGTTCTTC.

This clone appeared a few times. The chain uses TRBV4-3 and TRBJ1-1; 10 bases fit TRBD1. This CDR3 is built from 15 residues. Germline lookup yields CDR1 LGHNA and CDR2 YSLEER. With V trimmed by 4 bases and J by 4 bases, 6 bases remained unmatched. This CDR3 is CASSPDGTGVTEAFF. In DNA form, the CDR3 reads TGCGCCAGCAGCCCTGATGGGACAGGGGTCACTGAAGCTTTCTTT.

This chain connects TRBV4-2 to TRBJ2-7, with D maybe TRBD2 (6 bases). V was pared by 1 base and J by 5 bases, with 9 bases between. Germline CDR1 and CDR2: LGHNA and YNFKEQ. The CDR3 runs 13 residues. The CDR3 DNA reads as TGTGCCAGCAGCCAAGGTGGCGGGGACGAGCAGTACTTC. Protein product: CASSQGGGDEQYF.

J is TRBJ1-2 and V is TRBV10-3; D perhaps matches TRBD1 (6 bases). This CDR3 region has 11 residues. Germline V gene lookup returns CDR1 ENHRY and CDR2 SYGVKD. Deletions cut 2 bases from V and 8 bases from J, with 6 bases between. CDR3 loop: CAISEQGGYTF. Written as DNA, the CDR3 is TGTGCCATCAGTGAGCAGGGGGGCTACACCTTC.

V usage is TRBV15 and J usage is TRBJ1-3; D call uncertain. This CDR3 contains 16 residues. Germline values: CDR1 LNHNV, CDR2 YYDKDF (reference sequence). Trimming removed 1 base at V and 0 bases at J, with 10 bases between. The CDR3 DNA sequence: TGTGCCACCAGCAGAGGGGTGGGCAACTCTGGAAACACCATATATTTT. Residues: CATSRGVGNSGNTIYF.